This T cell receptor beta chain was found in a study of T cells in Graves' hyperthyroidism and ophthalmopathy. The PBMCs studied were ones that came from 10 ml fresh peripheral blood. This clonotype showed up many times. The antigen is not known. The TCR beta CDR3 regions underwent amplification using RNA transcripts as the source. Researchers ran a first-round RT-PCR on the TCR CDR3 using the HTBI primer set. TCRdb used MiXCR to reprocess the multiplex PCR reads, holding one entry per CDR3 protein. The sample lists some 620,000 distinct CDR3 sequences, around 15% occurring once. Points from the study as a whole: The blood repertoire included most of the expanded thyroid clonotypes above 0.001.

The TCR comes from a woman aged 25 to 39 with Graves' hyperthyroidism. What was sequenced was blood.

The CDR3 here is CASSLLSLNNEQFF. CDR3 sequence (DNA): TGTGCCAGCAGCTTATTGTCACTAAACAATGAGCAGTTCTTC. V is TRBV11-1 and J is TRBJ2-1; no reliable D call. V lost 2 bases, J lost 5 bases, and 10 bases lay in between. The CDR3 spans 14 residues. Germline-derived CDR1 and CDR2 are SGHAT and FQDESV (reference sequence).